A single sample is the source of the 23 T cell receptor beta chains below, sequenced in a study of cytomegalovirus exposure and HLA in healthy donors. In the PCR, 60 Vbeta and 13 Jbeta primers were used. Using immunoSEQ multiplex PCR, the repertoire was profiled, and TCRdb retains in-frame clones only, with some absent. The sample consists of nearly 200,000 clones, 82% of them appearing once. The sample was PBMCs. The source is a boy aged 2-9 years in good health and CMV-seronegative.

The gene calls are TRBV25-1 and TRBJ2-3; tentative D call: TRBD2 (5 bases). V lost 3 bases and J 5 bases, leaving 15 bases between the germline ends. Germline V gene data show CDR1 as MGHDK and CDR2 as SYGVNS. The CDR3 is 15 amino acids. As DNA, the CDR3 is TGTGCCAGCAGTGATGTCCAGGTCCGGGGAGATACGCAGTATTTT. Translation: CASSDVQVRGDTQYF.

In its sample, this clone was seen once. V usage is TRBV7-9 and J usage is TRBJ2-7, with unresolved D. V lost 1 base to trimming and J lost 7 bases, with 5 bases between them. Germline assignment: CDR1 SEHNR and CDR2 FQNEAQ (reference sequence). There are 11 residues in the CDR3. As DNA, the CDR3 is TGTGCCAGCAGCTTAGAGAGGGAGCAGTACTTC. It encodes CASSLEREQYF.

The chain combines TRBV6-6 with TRBJ1-2; D gene unclear. This CDR3 contains 11 residues. V lost 3 bases, J lost 5 bases, and 4 bases lay in between. Germline CDR1 is MNHNY and CDR2 is SVGAGI (reference sequence). The CDR3 nucleotides read TGTGCCAGCAGTTATACATATGGCTACACCTTC. Translation gives CASSYTYGYTF.

The rearrangement joins TRBV20-1 to TRBJ2-1; D is perhaps TRBD2 (5 bases). This CDR3 has 11 amino acids. CDR1 is DFQATT and CDR2 is SNEGSKA in the germline V gene (reference sequence). CDR3 in DNA: TGCAGGAGGACTGCCTGGGATGAGCAGTTCTTC. Encoded protein: CRRTAWDEQFF.

The chain employs TRBV11-3 and TRBJ2-7; a possible D gene is TRBD2 (6 bases). The CDR3 sequence is 12 residues long. The V and J ends lost 0 bases and 7 bases respectively, with 7 bases between them. Germline V gives CDR1 SGHNT, CDR2 YENEEA. CDR3 DNA: TGTGCCAGCAGCTTAGATCGGGGGGAGCAGTACTTC. Protein product: CASSLDRGEQYF.

V gene TRBV5-1 combines with J gene TRBJ2-5, with 13 bases matching TRBD2. Germline values: CDR1 SGHRS, CDR2 YFSETQ. Trimming cost V 1 base and J 5 bases; bases outside gene matches: 2. The CDR3 has 15 residues. The CDR3 DNA reads as TGCGCCAGCAGCTTGACTAGCGGGGGGGCGGAGACCCAGTACTTC. It yields the protein CASSLTSGGAETQYF.

The genes are TRBV6-4 and TRBJ2-1, with D perhaps TRBD1 (6 bases). Germline V CDR1 and CDR2: MRHNA, SNTAGT. The CDR3 has 15 residues. V was shortened by 6 bases and J by 0 bases, with 12 bases between the two germline ends. DNA for the CDR3: TGTGCCAGCAGCCGGGACACAAGCTCCTACAATGAGCAGTTCTTC. Translation: CASSRDTSSYNEQFF.

In this sample, this clone turned up once. The chain recombines TRBV9 with TRBJ2-7; 11 nucleotides align to TRBD2. Germline V gene lookup returns CDR1 SGDLS and CDR2 YYNGEE. The CDR3 runs to 14 residues. Trimming took 3 bases from V and 7 from J; bases not matched to a gene: 6. CDR3 region: CASSATSGVGEQYF. The CDR3, as DNA: TGTGCCAGCAGCGCGACTAGCGGGGTCGGTGAGCAGTACTTC.

The genes are TRBV7-2 and TRBJ2-7; TRBD1 might be the D (5 bases). V shed 0 bases and J shed 2 bases, with 11 bases lying between them. CDR3 length: 15 residues. The V gene's germline CDR1 is SGHTA and CDR2 FQGNSA. The CDR3 sequence is CASSLAGVFTYEQYF. CDR3 sequence (DNA): TGTGCCAGCAGCTTAGCAGGGGTTTTTACCTACGAGCAGTACTTC.

The rearrangement uses TRBV6-6 and TRBJ2-7; D is unresolved. There are 15 residues in the CDR3. The V end was cut by 6 bases, the J end by 3 bases, with 18 bases between. Germline V CDR1 and CDR2: MNHNY, SVGAGI (reference sequence). The CDR3 region has the DNA TGTGCCAGCAGCCCCCAGCTAGGCCCTGTCTACGAGCAGTACTTC. It yields the protein CASSPQLGPVYEQYF.

The chain recombines TRBV5-1 with TRBJ1-1; D remains ambiguous. CDR1 and CDR2 from the germline V gene are SGHRS and YFSETQ. The V end lost 0 bases, the J end lost 0 bases, and 9 bases lay between the germline ends. This CDR3 has 15 amino acids. The CDR3 is CASSLDARVNTEAFF. CDR3 nucleotide sequence: TGCGCCAGCAGCTTGGATGCTCGAGTGAACACTGAAGCTTTCTTT.

This clone has more than one count but fewer than ten. The V and J genes are TRBV14 and TRBJ2-5, with unresolved D. The CDR3 has 14 residues. CDR1 SGHDN and CDR2 FVKESK come from the germline V gene. Trimming left V 5 bases short and J 2 bases short, with 12 bases between. DNA for the CDR3: TGTGCCAGCAGCTCTTTTTCAGGACAAGAGACCCAGTACTTC. Its translation: CASSSFSGQETQYF.

The chain employs TRBV10-3 and TRBJ1-1, with 8 bases matching TRBD1. J was trimmed by 0 bases and V by 8 bases; bases with no gene match: 5. Germline V lookup: CDR1 ENHRY, CDR2 SYGVKD. This CDR3 contains 14 residues. CDR3 sequence reads: CAIGTGGLNTEAFF. The DNA of the CDR3 is TGTGCCATCGGGACAGGAGGGTTGAACACTGAAGCTTTCTTT.

CDR3 coding DNA: TGTGCCAGCAGAGGGCTAGCGGGGGGGGGCAATGAGCAGTTCTTC. Protein: CASRGLAGGGNEQFF. The rearrangement joins TRBV5-4 to TRBJ2-1, with 12 bases that match TRBD2. The CDR3 has 15 amino acids. Germline assignment: CDR1 SGHNT and CDR2 YYREEE (reference sequence). V dropped 5 bases and J dropped 6; count of bases not matched to a gene: 6.

The CDR3 DNA is TGTGCCAGCAGACTAAGTCTAGGCCAAGAGACCCAGTACTTC. This codes for CASRLSLGQETQYF. The genes are TRBV7-2 and TRBJ2-5; the D is unclear. With 6 bases removed from V and 1 base from J, the gap between germline ends came to 12 bases. The germline V gene encodes CDR1 SGHTA and CDR2 FQGNSA. The CDR3 covers 14 residues. The full variable domain, completed using reference TRBV7-2 and TRBJ2-5, is GAGVSQSPSNKVTEKGKDVELRCDPISGHTALYWYRQSLGQGLEFLIYFQGNSAPDKSGLPSDRFSAERTGGSVSTLTIQRTQQEDSAVYLCASRLSLGQETQYFGPGTRLLVL.

The V call is TRBV6-1, the J call TRBJ1-5, with D possibly being TRBD1 (5 bases). The CDR3 extends over 14 amino acids. V lost 2 bases and J lost 4, with 9 bases in between. Germline V gene data show CDR1 as MNHNS and CDR2 as SASEGT. The CDR3 nucleotides are TGTGCCAGCAGTGAATTTAGGACAAATCAGCCCCAGCATTTT. It is translated as CASSEFRTNQPQHF.

This sequence joins TRBV5-8 and TRBJ1-2, with TRBD1 as a possible D gene (5 bases). Germline CDR1 is SGHTS and CDR2 is YDEGEE. V was cut by 2 bases and J by 6 bases, with 14 bases left in between. The CDR3 loop spans 14 amino acids. In nucleotides, the CDR3 is TGTGCCAGCAGCTTCTATGACAGTCGAGATGGCTACACCTTC. Its translation: CASSFYDSRDGYTF.

This rearrangement joins TRBV6-5 to TRBJ1-3; perhaps TRBD1 as D (6 bases). The V end was cut by 5 bases, the J end by 2 bases, with 13 bases between. The CDR3 spans 15 residues. From germline, CDR1 is MNHEY and CDR2 SVGAGI. CDR3: CASSLSTGPGNTIYF. Here the CDR3 DNA reads TGTGCCAGCAGTCTTTCCACAGGGCCTGGAAACACCATATATTTT.

The CDR3 here is CASSLIPGSNEQFF. DNA for the CDR3: TGCGCCAGCAGCTTGATTCCGGGGTCTAATGAGCAGTTCTTC. The chain uses TRBV5-1 and TRBJ2-1; perhaps TRBD2 as D (5 bases). V was trimmed by 1 base and J by 7 bases, leaving 12 bases between them. The CDR3 covers 14 residues. In germline, CDR1 is SGHRS, CDR2 YFSETQ.

The chain has TRBV6-1 and TRBJ1-3; perhaps TRBD1 as D (5 bases). CDR1 and CDR2 from the germline V gene are MNHNS and SASEGT. Between the trimmed V and J ends, which lost 4 bases and 0 bases, there was a span of 13 bases. The length of the CDR3 is 16 residues. This CDR3 is CASSVSGIRSGNTIYF. As DNA, the CDR3 is TGTGCCAGCAGTGTCTCAGGGATACGCTCTGGAAACACCATATATTTT.

As concerns this clone: Since no conserved phenylalanine or tryptophan closes the CDR3, a read error is the likely cause. This sequence joins TRBV18 and TRBJ1-2; TRBD1 agrees at 10 bases. CDR3 length equals 15 residues. CDR1 KGHSH and CDR2 LQKENI come from the germline V gene. Trimming took 2 bases from V and 6 from J; bases not matched to a gene: 6. The DNA for the CDR3 is TGTGCCAGCTCACCATCCGGACAGGGGGGGGATGGCTACACCCTC. Protein: CASSPSGQGGDGYTL.

The rearrangement links TRBV27 to TRBJ2-3; D may be TRBD2 (5 bases). V gave up 2 bases and J gave up 5 bases, with 14 bases separating them. This CDR3 is built from 15 residues. Germline CDR1 reads MNHEY; CDR2 reads SMNVEV (reference sequence). CDR3 nucleotide sequence: TGTGCCAGCAGTTTACGCGGGTCCTGGGAAGATACGCAGTATTTT. Translated, it gives CASSLRGSWEDTQYF.

The chain joins TRBV5-1 to TRBJ1-1, with D maybe TRBD1 (6 bases). Germline lookup yields CDR1 SGHRS and CDR2 YFSETQ. This CDR3 comprises 13 residues. The V end was cut by 5 bases, the J end by 4 bases, with 12 bases between. CDR3 amino acids: CASREQGSTEAFF. DNA for the CDR3: TGCGCCAGCAGGGAGCAGGGGAGCACTGAAGCTTTCTTT.